The present entry profiles one TCR beta chain with its context. Libraries were prepared by immunoSEQ multiplex PCR; TCRdb keeps only in-frame clonotypes and omits some of them. The data show a few hundred thousand clones, about 83% seen once. The data stem from a study of blood T cell repertoires in COVID-19. V lost 1 base, J lost 7 bases, and 7 bases lay in between. The CDR3 has 12 residues. Germline V gene lookup returns CDR1 LGHDT and CDR2 YNNKEL (reference sequence). The sequencing sample was made of PBMCs or T cells enriched from blood (not recorded which). V gene TRBV3-1 (or the pseudogene TRBV3-2) combines with J gene TRBJ1-1; D is uncertain. The TCR was taken from a woman aged 50 to 60 who had recovered from COVID-19. This chain's CDR3 is CASSQAGSEAFF. The CDR3 DNA reads as TGTGCCAGCAGCCAAGCGGGGAGTGAAGCTTTCTTT.